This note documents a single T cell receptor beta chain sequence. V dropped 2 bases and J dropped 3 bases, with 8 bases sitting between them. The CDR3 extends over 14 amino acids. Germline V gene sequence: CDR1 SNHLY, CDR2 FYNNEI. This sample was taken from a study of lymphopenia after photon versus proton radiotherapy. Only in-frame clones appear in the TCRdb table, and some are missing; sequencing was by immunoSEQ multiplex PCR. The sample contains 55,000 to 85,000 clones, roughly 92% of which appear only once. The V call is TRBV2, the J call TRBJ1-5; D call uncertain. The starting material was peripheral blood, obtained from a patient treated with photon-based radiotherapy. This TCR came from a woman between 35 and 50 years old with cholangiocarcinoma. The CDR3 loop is CASSERTVNQPQHF. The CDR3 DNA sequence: TGTGCCAGCAGTGAAAGGACGGTCAATCAGCCCCAGCATTTT. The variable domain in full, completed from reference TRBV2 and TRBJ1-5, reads EPEVTQTPSHQVTQMGQEVILRCVPISNHLYFYWYRQILGQKVEFLVSFYNNEISEKSEIFDDQFSVERPDGSNFTLKIRSTKLEDSAMYFCASSERTVNQPQHFGDGTRLSIL.